The clone carrying this T cell receptor beta chain has only a few counts. Its antigen is undetermined. PCR employed 60 Vbeta and 13 Jbeta primers. Here immunoSEQ multiplex PCR was the method, and the copy in TCRdb shows in-frame clones only, minus some. Of around 99,000 clones in the sample, approximately 80% were seen once. This record comes from a study of cytomegalovirus exposure and HLA in healthy donors. The overall study: Genotyping of 400 or so donors showed that around 81% belonged to the Caucasian-associated ancestry cluster.

Study observations and caveats: In a later analysis, a missense DCLRE1C variant was linked to TCR beta V- and J-gene trimming.

J lost 4 bases, V lost 0 bases, and 16 bases had no gene match. Germline CDR1 LGHNA, CDR2 YNFKEQ. The CDR3 spans 19 residues. Sample: PBMCs. The chain couples TRBV4-2 to TRBJ2-7, with 9 bases identical to TRBD2. The TCR was taken from a man aged 35-49 years in good health and CMV-seronegative. CDR3 in DNA: TGTGCCAGCAGCCAAGATATACGACCGGGACTAGCAGACAAATACGAGCAGTACTTC. As protein: CASSQDIRPGLADKYEQYF.